The 17 T cell receptor beta chains presented below share a single source sample, sequenced in a study of beta chain features in type 1 diabetes. Study observations and caveats: When Type 1 diabetes patients were examined, their TCRB CDR3s proved moderately but significantly shorter in all four CD4+ subsets.

The sequenced template was cDNA made from the entire isolated RNA. The table came from immunoSEQ multiplex PCR; TCRdb's copy has only in-frame clones and leaves some out. The sample yields around 250,000 clones, about 15% seen once. No antigen has been assigned to these receptors. The sequenced material came from naive CD4+ T cells from blood. The receptor set was obtained from a man under 40 with type 1 diabetes.

This rearrangement joins TRBV5-4 to TRBJ2-5; the match to TRBD2 covers 13 bases. V gave up 4 bases and J gave up 4 bases; unmatched junction bases: 10. CDR3 length: 17 amino acids. Germline CDR1 reads SGHNT; CDR2 reads YYREEE (reference sequence). The DNA for the CDR3 is TGTGCCAGCAGCCCTGGACTAGCGGGGGTCGGGGCAGAGACCCAGTACTTC. Translating gives CASSPGLAGVGAETQYF.

This clone has more than one count but fewer than ten. The chain joins TRBV29-1 to TRBJ2-3; D gene ambiguous. V gave up 2 bases and J gave up 5 bases, with 5 bases separating them. CDR3 length equals 11 residues. The germline CDR1 and CDR2 sequences are SQVTM and ANQGSEA. Here the CDR3 reads CSVERVDTQYF. The CDR3 bases are TGCAGCGTTGAACGTGTAGATACGCAGTATTTT.

This clone was seen a handful of times. The chain couples TRBV19 to TRBJ2-3; TRBD2 matches at 8 bases. The trim removed 6 bases at V and 6 bases at J, leaving 5 bases unmatched. This CDR3 comprises 13 residues. Germline CDR1 reads LNHDA; CDR2 reads SQIVND (reference sequence). The CDR3 loop reads CASRSGSLDTQYF. The CDR3 DNA reads TGTGCCAGTAGGAGCGGGAGTTTGGATACGCAGTATTTT.

This chain joins TRBV7-9 and TRBJ2-7; 10 nucleotides align to TRBD1. V trimming: 5 bases; J trimming: 13 bases; junction bases outside the gene matches: 8. Germline-derived CDR1 and CDR2 are SEHNR and FQNEAQ (reference sequence). The CDR3 length is 12 residues. CDR3 amino acids: CASSRRQGALYF. The CDR3 DNA reads TGTGCCAGCAGCCGGCGACAGGGGGCTCTCTACTTC.

This clone has a handful of counts. The chain couples TRBV15 to TRBJ2-1; D is possibly TRBD1 (6 bases). The germline V and J ends were trimmed by 2 bases and 7 bases, with 15 bases remaining between them. Germline V gene lookup returns CDR1 LNHNV and CDR2 YYDKDF (reference sequence). This CDR3 comprises 15 residues. The CDR3 loop is CATSRLGQGRNEQFF. In DNA, the CDR3 is TGTGCCACCAGCAGACTAGGGCAGGGGCGGAATGAGCAGTTCTTC.

V is TRBV12-5 and J is TRBJ2-3, with a possible D match to TRBD2 (6 bases). The CDR3 consists of 14 residues. Trimming stripped 7 bases from V and 1 base from J, with 12 bases between. Per germline, CDR1 LGHNT and CDR2 FRNRAP. The CDR3 DNA sequence: TGTGCTAGTGACCGCAGGGAGGGCACAGATACGCAGTATTTT. Its translation is CASDRREGTDTQYF.

The V gene is TRBV5-6, the J gene TRBJ2-1, with TRBD1 as a possible D gene (5 bases). Trimming cost V 4 bases and J 8 bases, with 16 bases left between them. Germline loops: CDR1 SGHDT, CDR2 YYEEEE. The CDR3 consists of 14 residues. The CDR3 coding sequence is TGTGCCAGCAGCCCGGGTAGGGGCTGGGATGAGCAGTTCTTC. As protein: CASSPGRGWDEQFF.

The table lists this clone with a few counts. This chain uses TRBV29-1 with TRBJ2-7, with TRBD1 identical over 11 bases. J was trimmed by 6 bases and V by 4 bases; bases with no gene match: 5. Germline V gene lookup returns CDR1 SQVTM and CDR2 ANQGSEA. The CDR3 runs 13 residues. CDR3 DNA: TGCAGCGTTGTAGGGACAGGGGGGGCCGAGCAGTACTTC. Encoded protein: CSVVGTGGAEQYF.

About this clone: Other nucleotide sequences in the sample specify the same CDR3. V usage is TRBV29-1 and J usage is TRBJ1-1; TRBD1 matches at 8 bases. V shed 3 bases, J shed 1 base, and the junction held 1 base outside the gene matches. The length of the CDR3 is 13 residues. Germline V lookup: CDR1 SQVTM, CDR2 ANQGSEA. The CDR3 reads CSVEGQENTEAFF. The CDR3 bases are TGCAGCGTTGAGGGACAGGAGAACACTGAAGCTTTCTTT.

This clone showed up just a few times. The chain has TRBV2 and TRBJ2-1; 14 bases are a match to TRBD2. V dropped 4 bases and J dropped 8; count of bases not matched to a gene: 4. CDR3 length equals 15 residues. The germline V gene has CDR1 SNHLY and CDR2 FYNNEI. In DNA form, the CDR3 reads TGTGCCAGCAGTGCGACTAGCGGGGGGGCCGATGAGCAGTTCTTC. Protein sequence: CASSATSGGADEQFF.

This chain uses TRBV30 with TRBJ2-1; 12 positions match TRBD1. The V segment lost 2 bases and the J segment 1 base; nucleotides outside the gene matches: 12. Germline values: CDR1 GTSNPN, CDR2 SVGIG (reference sequence). This CDR3 region has 19 residues. The CDR3 reads CAWSRDRGPSGLSYNEQFF. CDR3 bases: TGTGCCTGGAGTCGGGACAGGGGGCCTAGCGGGCTTTCCTACAATGAGCAGTTCTTC.

The chain links TRBV19 to TRBJ2-5; D gene uncertain. V dropped 8 bases and J dropped 3 bases, with 19 bases sitting between them. From germline, CDR1 is LNHDA and CDR2 SQIVND (reference sequence). The CDR3 sequence is 15 residues long. The CDR3 is CASLSSPGLEETQYF. The DNA of the CDR3 is TGTGCCAGTCTATCAAGCCCAGGTTTGGAAGAGACCCAGTACTTC.

This clone was counted only a few times. This chain links TRBV2 with TRBJ2-5; 7 nucleotides match TRBD1. V dropped 7 bases and J dropped 4; count of bases not matched to a gene: 9. The CDR3 spans 14 residues. Germline V gene lookup returns CDR1 SNHLY and CDR2 FYNNEI. CDR3 in DNA: TGTGCCAGCAAGGACAGGCTGGATGTAGAGACCCAGTACTTC. This translates into CASKDRLDVETQYF.

The V gene is TRBV18, the J gene TRBJ2-7; D perhaps matches TRBD2 (5 bases). There are 13 residues in the CDR3. Germline V gene lookup returns CDR1 KGHSH and CDR2 LQKENI. Trimming took 2 bases from V and 6 from J, leaving 11 bases between them. CDR3 nucleotide sequence: TGTGCCAGCTCACCAACAGAGAGGGCCGAGCAGTACTTC. It specifies CASSPTERAEQYF.

The V and J genes are TRBV6-4 and TRBJ1-1; D gene unclear. The germline CDR1 and CDR2 sequences are MRHNA and SNTAGT. There are 13 residues in the CDR3. Trimming took 3 bases from V and 1 from J, leaving 6 bases between them. CDR3 DNA sequence: TGTGCCAGCAGTGAGTCGCGGAACACTGAAGCTTTCTTT. It codes for CASSESRNTEAFF.

This clone was seen a few times. The genes are TRBV6-4 and TRBJ2-3; D is perhaps TRBD1 (7 bases). Trimming removed 4 bases at V and 5 bases at J, with 16 bases between. The CDR3 sequence is 15 residues long. In germline, CDR1 is MRHNA, CDR2 SNTAGT. CDR3 protein: CASSGGTDSRDTQYF. The CDR3 DNA sequence: TGTGCCAGCAGTGGCGGGACAGATTCTAGAGATACGCAGTATTTT.

This clone was observed a few times. The chain joins TRBV30 to TRBJ2-7, with D possibly TRBD2 on 5 matching bases. V dropped 2 bases and J dropped 2 bases, with 13 bases sitting between them. The germline V gene encodes CDR1 GTSNPN and CDR2 SVGIG (reference sequence). The CDR3 has 14 residues. The CDR3 protein is CAWSPDLRTYEQYF. The CDR3 DNA reads as TGTGCCTGGAGTCCGGACTTAAGGACCTACGAGCAGTACTTC.